The 5 T cell receptor beta chains in this list originate from one sample, sequenced in a study of Tregs in tolerant kidney transplant recipients. Profiling relied on immunoSEQ multiplex PCR, and the TCRdb table lists in-frame clones only, not all of them. In all, the sample yields 50,000 or so clones. Sample: CD4+ T cells from blood, taken before the transplant. These receptors all stem from a human donor who received a combined kidney and bone marrow transplant.

CDR3 loop: CASSLQGETQYF. The covered CDR3 bases are TGTGCCAGCAGTTTACAGGGAGAGACC. The chain has TRBV5-6 and TRBJ2-5; D perhaps matches TRBD1 (6 bases). The missing CDR3 end, 3 residues past where the read stops, is filled in from the germline J gene. V lost 5 bases to trimming and J lost 4 bases, with 9 bases between them. In germline, CDR1 is SGHDT, CDR2 YYEEEE. There are 12 residues in the CDR3. Complete variable domain (other parts from reference TRBV5-6 and TRBJ2-5): DAGVTQSPTHLIKTRGQQVTLRCSPKSGHDTVSWYQQALGQGPQFIFQYYEEEERQRGNFPDRFSGHQFPNYSSELNVNALLLGDSALYLCASSLQGETQYFGPGTRLLVL.

The chain's CDR3 is CASSYLATGGRNEQFF. Partial CDR3 DNA: TGTGCCAGCAGTTACCTAGCGACAGGGGGCCGGAATGAG. The chain carries TRBV6-2 or TRBV6-3 and TRBJ2-1; TRBD1 agrees at 10 bases. The sequenced fragment ends 3 residues before the CDR3 boundary, so the rest is inferred from the germline J gene. There are 16 residues in the CDR3. Trimming removed 2 bases from V and 7 bases from J; junction bases left unmatched: 8. Looked up from germline, CDR1 is MNHEY and CDR2 is SVGEGT.

Notes on this clone: Sequencing ends 3 residues short of the CDR3 end; the germline J gene provides the rest. V is TRBV5-1 and J is TRBJ2-4, with D unclear. The CDR3 consists of 14 residues. Germline V gives CDR1 SGHRS, CDR2 YFSETQ. The germline V and J ends were trimmed by 0 bases and 4 bases, with 8 bases remaining between them. This CDR3 reads CASSLAVSKNIQYF. Partial CDR3 DNA: TGCGCCAGCAGCTTGGCCGTCAGTAAAAACATT.

Concerning this clone: Read sequence stops 3 residues before the CDR3 end, and the germline J gene provides the missing end. The genes are TRBV5-1 and TRBJ2-6, with D possibly TRBD1 on 5 matching bases. With 0 bases removed from V and 1 base from J, the gap between germline ends came to 5 bases. The CDR3 consists of 15 residues. Germline V gene lookup returns CDR1 SGHRS and CDR2 YFSETQ. The sequenced part of the CDR3 DNA is TGCGCCAGCAGCTTGGGACAGTCTGGGGCCAACGTC. As protein: CASSLGQSGANV. The complete CDR3 sequence is CASSLGQSGANVLTF.

To note about this clone: The read terminates 3 residues before the CDR3 end, so the remaining end is supplied by the germline J gene. This chain links TRBV11-2 with TRBJ2-3; unclear D gene. Germline V gene lookup returns CDR1 SGHAT and CDR2 FQNNGV. The CDR3 is 14 residues long. V dropped 1 base and J dropped 4 bases, with 9 bases sitting between them. CDR3 sequence: CASSLGGPSDTQYF. CDR3 DNA (partial): TGTGCCAGCAGCTTAGGTGGGCCTTCAGATACG.